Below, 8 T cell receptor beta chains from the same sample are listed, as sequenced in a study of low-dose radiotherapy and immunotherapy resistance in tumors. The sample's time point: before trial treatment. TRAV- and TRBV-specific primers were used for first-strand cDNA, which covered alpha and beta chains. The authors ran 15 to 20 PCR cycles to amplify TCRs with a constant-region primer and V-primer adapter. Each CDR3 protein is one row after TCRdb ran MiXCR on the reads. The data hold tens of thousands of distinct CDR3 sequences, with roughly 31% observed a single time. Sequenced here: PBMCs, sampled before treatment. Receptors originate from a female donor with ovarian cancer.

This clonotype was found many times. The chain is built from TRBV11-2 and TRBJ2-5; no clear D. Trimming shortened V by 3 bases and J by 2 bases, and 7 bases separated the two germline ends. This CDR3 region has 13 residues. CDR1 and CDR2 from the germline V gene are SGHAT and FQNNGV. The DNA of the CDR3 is TGTGCCAGCAGCTTTGGGATTCAAGAGACCCAGTACTTC. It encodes CASSFGIQETQYF. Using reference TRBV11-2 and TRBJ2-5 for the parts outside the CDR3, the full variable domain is EAGVAQSPRYKIIEKRQSVAFWCNPISGHATLYWYQQILGQGPKLLIQFQNNGVVDDSQLPKDRFSAERLKGVDSTLKIQPAKLEDSAVYLCASSFGIQETQYFGPGTRLLVL.

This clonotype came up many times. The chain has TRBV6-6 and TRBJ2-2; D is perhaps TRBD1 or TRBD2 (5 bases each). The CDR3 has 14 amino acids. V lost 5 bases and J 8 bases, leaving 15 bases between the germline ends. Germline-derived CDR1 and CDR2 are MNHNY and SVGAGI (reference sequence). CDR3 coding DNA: TGTGCCAGCAGTCCCGGGACCCCTATAGGGGAGCTGTTTTTT. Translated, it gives CASSPGTPIGELFF.

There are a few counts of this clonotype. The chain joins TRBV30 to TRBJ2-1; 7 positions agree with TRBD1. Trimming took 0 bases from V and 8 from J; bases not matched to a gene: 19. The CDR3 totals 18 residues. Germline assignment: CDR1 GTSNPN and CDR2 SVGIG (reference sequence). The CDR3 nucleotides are TGTGCCTGGAGTGTTTTTTCTCCTGGGCCAGGGGGTGTACATGAGCAGTTCTTC. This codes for CAWSVFSPGPGGVHEQFF. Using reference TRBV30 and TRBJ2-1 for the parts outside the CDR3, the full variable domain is SQTIHQWPATLVQPVGSPLSLECTVEGTSNPNLYWYRQAAGRGLQLLFYSVGIGQISSEVPQNLSASRPQDRQFILSSKKLLLSDSGFYLCAWSVFSPGPGGVHEQFFGPGTRLTVL.

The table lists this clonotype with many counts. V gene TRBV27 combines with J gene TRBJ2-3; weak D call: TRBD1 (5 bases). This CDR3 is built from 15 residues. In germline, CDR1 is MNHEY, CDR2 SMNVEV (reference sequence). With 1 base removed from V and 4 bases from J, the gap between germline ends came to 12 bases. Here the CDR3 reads CASSLWGVKADTQYF. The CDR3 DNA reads TGTGCCAGCAGTTTATGGGGCGTTAAGGCAGATACGCAGTATTTT.

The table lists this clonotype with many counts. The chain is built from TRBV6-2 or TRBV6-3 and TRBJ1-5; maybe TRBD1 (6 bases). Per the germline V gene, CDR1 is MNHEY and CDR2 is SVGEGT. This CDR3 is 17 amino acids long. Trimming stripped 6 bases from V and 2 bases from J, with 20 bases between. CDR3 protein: CASRGGLGYVGNQPQHF. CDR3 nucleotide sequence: TGTGCCAGCAGGGGGGGGCTAGGATACGTGGGCAATCAGCCCCAGCATTTT.

CDR3: CASSSTGRETQYF. In DNA, the CDR3 is TGTGCCAGCAGCTCGACAGGGCGAGAGACCCAGTACTTC. V is TRBV5-4 and J is TRBJ2-5; 7 nucleotides line up with TRBD1. Germline V gene data show CDR1 as SGHNT and CDR2 as YYREEE (reference sequence). This CDR3 comprises 13 residues. Losses at the gene ends were 3 bases for V and 4 bases for J; bases not matched to a gene: 3.

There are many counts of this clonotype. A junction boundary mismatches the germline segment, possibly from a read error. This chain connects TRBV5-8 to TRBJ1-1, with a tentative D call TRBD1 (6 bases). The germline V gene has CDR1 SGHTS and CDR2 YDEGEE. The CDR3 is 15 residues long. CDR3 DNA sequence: TGCGCCAGCAGCCCAGGTGGACAGCTTACAGCTGAAGCTTTCTTT. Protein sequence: CASSPGGQLTAEAFF. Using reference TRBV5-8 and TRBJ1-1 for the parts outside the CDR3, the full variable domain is EAGVTQSPTHLIKTRGQQATLRCSPISGHTSVYWYQQALGLGLQFLLWYDEGEERNRGNFPPRFSGRQFPNYSSELNVNALELEDSALYLCASSPGGQLTAEAFFGQGTRLTVV.

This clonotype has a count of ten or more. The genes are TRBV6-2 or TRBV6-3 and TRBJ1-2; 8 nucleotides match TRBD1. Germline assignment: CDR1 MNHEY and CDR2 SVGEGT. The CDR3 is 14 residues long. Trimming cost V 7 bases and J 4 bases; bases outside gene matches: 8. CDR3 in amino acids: CASTSQGAGYGYTF. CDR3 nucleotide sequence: TGTGCCAGCACAAGCCAGGGGGCGGGCTATGGCTACACCTTC.